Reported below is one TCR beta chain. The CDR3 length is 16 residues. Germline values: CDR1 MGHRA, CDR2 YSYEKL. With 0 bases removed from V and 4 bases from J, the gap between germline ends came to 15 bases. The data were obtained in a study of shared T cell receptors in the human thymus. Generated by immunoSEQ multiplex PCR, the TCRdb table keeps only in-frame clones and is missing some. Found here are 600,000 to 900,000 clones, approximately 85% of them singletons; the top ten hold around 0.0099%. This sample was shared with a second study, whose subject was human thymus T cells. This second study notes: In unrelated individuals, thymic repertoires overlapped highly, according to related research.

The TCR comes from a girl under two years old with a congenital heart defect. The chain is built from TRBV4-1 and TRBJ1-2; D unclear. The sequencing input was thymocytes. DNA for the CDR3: TGCGCCAGCAGCCAAGATTGGACTGGACGAGTCTATGGCTACACCTTC. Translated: CASSQDWTGRVYGYTF.